This TCR beta chain came from a study of cytomegalovirus exposure and HLA in healthy donors. Overall study: Among roughly 180 million T cells, an earlier analysis found roughly 120 million unique TCR beta sequences. The study, taken as a whole, reports: Per a prior analysis, the majority of TCR beta V segments were productive roughly 87% or roughly 30% of the time. What a later analysis reportedly showed was that an Asian-associated ancestry cluster had fewer N-insertions than the roughly 720-donor mean.

The PCR employed 60 Vbeta primers together with 13 Jbeta primers. The method was immunoSEQ multiplex PCR; TCRdb's version includes in-frame clones alone and lacks a portion of them. Of more than 95,000 clones listed, approximately 74% were seen once; the top ten hold 13% to 15%. A note on this clone: Its antigen is not identified.

This CDR3 spans 16 amino acids. V lost 3 bases to trimming and J lost 6 bases; unmatched junction nucleotides: 9. Germline-derived CDR1 and CDR2 are MDHEN and SYDVKM. Donors in the study were healthy people who gave bone marrow. This chain joins TRBV28 and TRBJ2-5; 11 bases agree with TRBD2. Source material: PBMCs. The receptor was isolated from a woman aged 70-85 years in good health and CMV-seropositive. The CDR3 spells CASSFAIAGGGKTQYF. CDR3 in DNA: TGTGCCAGCAGTTTCGCAATAGCGGGAGGGGGGAAGACCCAGTACTTC.